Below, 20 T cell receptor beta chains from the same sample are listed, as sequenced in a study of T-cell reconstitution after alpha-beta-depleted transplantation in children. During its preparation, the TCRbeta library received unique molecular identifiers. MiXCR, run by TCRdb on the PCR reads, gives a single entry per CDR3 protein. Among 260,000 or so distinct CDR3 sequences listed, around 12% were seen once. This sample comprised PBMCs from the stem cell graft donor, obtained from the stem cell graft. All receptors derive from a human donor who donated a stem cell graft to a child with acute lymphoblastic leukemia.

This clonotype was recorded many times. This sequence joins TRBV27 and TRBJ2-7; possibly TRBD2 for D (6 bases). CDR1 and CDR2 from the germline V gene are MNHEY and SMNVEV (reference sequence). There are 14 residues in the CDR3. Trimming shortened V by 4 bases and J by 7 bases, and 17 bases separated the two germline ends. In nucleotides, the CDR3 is TGTGCCAGCAGTTGGAGGGGCGCCTCGGGGGAGCAGTACTTC. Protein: CASSWRGASGEQYF.

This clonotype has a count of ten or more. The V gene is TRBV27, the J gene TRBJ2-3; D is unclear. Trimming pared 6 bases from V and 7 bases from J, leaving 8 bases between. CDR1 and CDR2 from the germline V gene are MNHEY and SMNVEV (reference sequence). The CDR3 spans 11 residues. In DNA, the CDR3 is TGTGCCAGCAGATCACAATATACGCAGTATTTT. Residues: CASRSQYTQYF.

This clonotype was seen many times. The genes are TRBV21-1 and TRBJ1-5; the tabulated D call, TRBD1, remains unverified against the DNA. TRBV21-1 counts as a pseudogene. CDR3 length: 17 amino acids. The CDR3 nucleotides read TGTGCCAGCAGCAAAACCCCCCCACAGGGGTGGAATCAGCCCCAGCATTTT. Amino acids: CASSKTPPQGWNQPQHF.

The chain's CDR3 is CASSPSVARNTEAFF. Written as DNA, the CDR3 is TGTGCCAGCTCACCTTCGGTGGCGAGGAACACTGAAGCTTTCTTT. This chain joins TRBV18 and TRBJ1-1; no clear D. V shed 3 bases and J shed 1 base, with 12 bases lying between them. The CDR3 contains 15 residues. In germline, CDR1 is KGHSH, CDR2 LQKENI.

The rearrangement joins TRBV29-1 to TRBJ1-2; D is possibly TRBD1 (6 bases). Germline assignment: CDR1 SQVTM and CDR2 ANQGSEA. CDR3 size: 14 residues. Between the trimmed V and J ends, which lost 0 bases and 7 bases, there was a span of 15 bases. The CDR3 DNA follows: TGCAGCGTTGAAGACCTACTAGGGGGGATTGGCTACACCTTC. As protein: CSVEDLLGGIGYTF.

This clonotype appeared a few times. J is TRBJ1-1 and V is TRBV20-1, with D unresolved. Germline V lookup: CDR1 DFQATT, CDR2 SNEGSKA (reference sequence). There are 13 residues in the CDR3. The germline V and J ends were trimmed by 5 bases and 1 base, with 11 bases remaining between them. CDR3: CSASLAANTEAFF. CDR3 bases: TGCAGTGCTTCCCTGGCGGCGAACACTGAAGCTTTCTTT.

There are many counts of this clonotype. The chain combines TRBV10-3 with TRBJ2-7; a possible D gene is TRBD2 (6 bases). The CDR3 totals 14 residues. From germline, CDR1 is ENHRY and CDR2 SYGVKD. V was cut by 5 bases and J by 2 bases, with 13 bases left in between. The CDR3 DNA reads TGTGCCATCAGTCCCGGGACTCAGACCTACGAGCAGTACTTC. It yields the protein CAISPGTQTYEQYF.

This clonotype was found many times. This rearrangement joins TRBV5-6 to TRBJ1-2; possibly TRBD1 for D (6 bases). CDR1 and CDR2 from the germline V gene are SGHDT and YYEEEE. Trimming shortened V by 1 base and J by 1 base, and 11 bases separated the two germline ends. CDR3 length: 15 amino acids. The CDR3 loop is CASSLRGAYNYGYTF. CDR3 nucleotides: TGTGCCAGCAGCTTGCGGGGGGCCTATAACTATGGCTACACCTTC.

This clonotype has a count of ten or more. The CDR3 sequence: CATSRGDRGTYGYTF. CDR3 DNA sequence: TGTGCCACCAGCAGAGGGGACAGGGGGACCTATGGCTACACCTTC. The chain combines TRBV15 with TRBJ1-2; 11 nucleotides match TRBD1. The V gene end was trimmed by 1 base and the J gene end by 4 bases; junction bases not matched to a gene: 2. This CDR3 region has 15 residues. Germline values: CDR1 LNHNV, CDR2 YYDKDF (reference sequence).

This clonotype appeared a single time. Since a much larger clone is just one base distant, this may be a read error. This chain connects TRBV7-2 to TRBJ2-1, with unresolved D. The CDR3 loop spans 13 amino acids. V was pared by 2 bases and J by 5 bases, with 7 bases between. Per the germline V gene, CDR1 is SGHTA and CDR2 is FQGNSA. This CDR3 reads CASSLNQHNEQFF. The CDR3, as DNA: TGTGCCAGCAGCTTAAATCAACACAATGAGCAGTTCTTC.

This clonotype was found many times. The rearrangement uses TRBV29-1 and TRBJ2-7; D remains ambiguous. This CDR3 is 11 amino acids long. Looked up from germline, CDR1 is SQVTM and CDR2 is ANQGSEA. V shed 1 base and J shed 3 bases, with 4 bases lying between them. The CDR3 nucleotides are TGCAGCGTTGAAGGCGGCTACGAGCAGTACTTC. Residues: CSVEGGYEQYF.

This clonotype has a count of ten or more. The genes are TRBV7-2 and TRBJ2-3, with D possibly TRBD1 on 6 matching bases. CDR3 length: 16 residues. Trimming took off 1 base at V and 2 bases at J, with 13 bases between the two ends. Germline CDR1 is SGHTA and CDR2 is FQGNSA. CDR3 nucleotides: TGTGCCAGCAGCTTAGTAGGACAGACCATCACAGATACGCAGTATTTT. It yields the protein CASSLVGQTITDTQYF.

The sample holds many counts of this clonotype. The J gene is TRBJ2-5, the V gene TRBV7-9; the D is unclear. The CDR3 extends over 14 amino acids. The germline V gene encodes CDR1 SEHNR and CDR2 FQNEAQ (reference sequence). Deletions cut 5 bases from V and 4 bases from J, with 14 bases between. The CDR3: CASSPTPDGETQYF. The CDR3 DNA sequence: TGTGCCAGCAGCCCTACCCCGGATGGAGAGACCCAGTACTTC. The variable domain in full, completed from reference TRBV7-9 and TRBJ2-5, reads DTGVSQNPRHKITKRGQNVTFRCDPISEHNRLYWYRQTLGQGPEFLTYFQNEAQLEKSRLLSDRFSAERPKGSFSTLEIQRTEQGDSAMYLCASSPTPDGETQYFGPGTRLLVL.

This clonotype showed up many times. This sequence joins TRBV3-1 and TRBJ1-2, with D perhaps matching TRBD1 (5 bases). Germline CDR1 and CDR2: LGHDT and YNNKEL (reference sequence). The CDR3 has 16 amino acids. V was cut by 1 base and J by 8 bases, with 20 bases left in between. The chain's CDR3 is CASSQGLPSPDNGYTF. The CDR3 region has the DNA TGTGCCAGCAGCCAAGGCCTGCCGAGCCCGGACAACGGCTACACCTTC. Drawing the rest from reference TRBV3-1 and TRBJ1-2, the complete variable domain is DTAVSQTPKYLVTQMGNDKSIKCEQNLGHDTMYWYKQDSKKFLKIMFSYNNKELIINETVPNRFSPKSPDKAHLNLHINSLELGDSAVYFCASSQGLPSPDNGYTFGSGTRLTVV.

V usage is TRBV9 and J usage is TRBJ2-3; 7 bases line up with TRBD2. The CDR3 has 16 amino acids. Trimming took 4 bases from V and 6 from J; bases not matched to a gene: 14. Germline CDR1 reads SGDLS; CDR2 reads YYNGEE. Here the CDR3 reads CASSSTGRAGGDTQYF. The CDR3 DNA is TGTGCCAGCAGCTCTACTGGGCGGGCCGGGGGGGATACGCAGTATTTT.

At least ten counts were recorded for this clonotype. CDR3 sequence (DNA): TGTGCCAGCAGTTCCCCGCCTGAGGGGTACGAGCAGTACTTC. This sequence encodes CASSSPPEGYEQYF. This chain uses TRBV28 with TRBJ2-7, with D possibly being TRBD1 or TRBD2 (5 bases each). V lost 4 bases and J 4 bases, leaving 14 bases between the germline ends. The CDR3 covers 14 residues. Looked up from germline, CDR1 is MDHEN and CDR2 is SYDVKM.

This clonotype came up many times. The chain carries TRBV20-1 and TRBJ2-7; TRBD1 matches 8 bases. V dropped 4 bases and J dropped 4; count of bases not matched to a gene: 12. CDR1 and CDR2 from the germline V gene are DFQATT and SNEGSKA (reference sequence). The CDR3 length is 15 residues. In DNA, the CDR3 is TGCAGTGCTAACCCCCCGGGACAGGAGACTTACGAGCAGTACTTC. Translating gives CSANPPGQETYEQYF.

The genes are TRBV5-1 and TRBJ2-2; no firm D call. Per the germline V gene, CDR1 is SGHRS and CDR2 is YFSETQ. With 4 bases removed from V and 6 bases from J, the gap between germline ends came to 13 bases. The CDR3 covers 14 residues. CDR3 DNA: TGCGCCAGCAGCATAGGACCTGGTTCCGGGGAGCTGTTTTTT. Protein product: CASSIGPGSGELFF.

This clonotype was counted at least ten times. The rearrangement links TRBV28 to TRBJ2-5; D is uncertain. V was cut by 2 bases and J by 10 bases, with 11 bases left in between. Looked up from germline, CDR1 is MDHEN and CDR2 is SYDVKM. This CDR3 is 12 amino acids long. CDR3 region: CASSLARVSQYF. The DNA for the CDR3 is TGTGCCAGCAGTTTAGCTAGAGTAAGCCAGTACTTC.

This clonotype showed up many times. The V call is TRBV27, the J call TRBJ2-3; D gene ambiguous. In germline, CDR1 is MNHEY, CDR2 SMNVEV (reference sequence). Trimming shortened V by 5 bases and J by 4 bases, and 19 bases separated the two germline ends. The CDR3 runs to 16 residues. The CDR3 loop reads CASSLLSDSKADTQYF. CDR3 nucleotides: TGTGCCAGCAGTCTACTAAGCGACTCAAAGGCAGATACGCAGTATTTT.